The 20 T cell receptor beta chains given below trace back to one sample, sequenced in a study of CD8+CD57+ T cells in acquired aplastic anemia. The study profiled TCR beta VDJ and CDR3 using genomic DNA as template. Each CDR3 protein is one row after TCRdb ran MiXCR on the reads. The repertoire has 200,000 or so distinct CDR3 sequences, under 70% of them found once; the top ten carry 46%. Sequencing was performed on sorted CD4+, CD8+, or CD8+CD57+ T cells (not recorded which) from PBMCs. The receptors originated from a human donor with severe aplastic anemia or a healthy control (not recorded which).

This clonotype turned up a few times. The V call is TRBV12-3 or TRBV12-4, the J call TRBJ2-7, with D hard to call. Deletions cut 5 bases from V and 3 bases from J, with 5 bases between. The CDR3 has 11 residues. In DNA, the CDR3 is TGTGCCAGCAGTCCCCGCTACGAGCAGTACTTC. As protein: CASSPRYEQYF.

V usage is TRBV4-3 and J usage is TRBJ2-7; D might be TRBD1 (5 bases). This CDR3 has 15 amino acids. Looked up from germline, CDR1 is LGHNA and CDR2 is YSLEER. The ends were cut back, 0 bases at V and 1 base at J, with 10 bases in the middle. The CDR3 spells CASSQDYRGSYEQYF. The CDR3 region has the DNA TGCGCCAGCAGCCAAGATTATAGGGGTTCCTACGAGCAGTACTTC.

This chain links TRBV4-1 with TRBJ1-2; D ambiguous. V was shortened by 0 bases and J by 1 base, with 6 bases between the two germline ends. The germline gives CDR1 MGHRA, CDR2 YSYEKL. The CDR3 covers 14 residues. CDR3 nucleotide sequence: TGCGCCAGCAGCCAAGATGGCGATAACTATGGCTACACCTTC. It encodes CASSQDGDNYGYTF.

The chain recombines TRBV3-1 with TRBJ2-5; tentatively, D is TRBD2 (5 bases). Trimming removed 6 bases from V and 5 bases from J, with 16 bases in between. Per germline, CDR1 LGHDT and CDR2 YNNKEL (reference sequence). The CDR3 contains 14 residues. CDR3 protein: CASRQDSDGETQYF. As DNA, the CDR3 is TGTGCCAGCAGGCAGGACTCAGATGGGGAGACCCAGTACTTC.

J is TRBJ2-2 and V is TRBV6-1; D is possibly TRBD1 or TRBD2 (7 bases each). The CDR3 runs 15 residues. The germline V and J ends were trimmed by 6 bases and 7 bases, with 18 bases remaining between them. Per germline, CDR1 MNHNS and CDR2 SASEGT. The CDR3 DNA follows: TGTGCCAGCAGAGAGCCGGGACAGCGGGGCGGGGAGCTGTTTTTT. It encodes CASREPGQRGGELFF.

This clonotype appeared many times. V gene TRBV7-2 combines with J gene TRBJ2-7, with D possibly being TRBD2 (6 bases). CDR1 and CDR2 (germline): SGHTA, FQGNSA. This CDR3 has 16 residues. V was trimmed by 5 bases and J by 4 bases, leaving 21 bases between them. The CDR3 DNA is TGTGCCAGCAGCGGCTTAGCGGTCAGGGTGCAGTACGAGCAGTACTTC. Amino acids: CASSGLAVRVQYEQYF.

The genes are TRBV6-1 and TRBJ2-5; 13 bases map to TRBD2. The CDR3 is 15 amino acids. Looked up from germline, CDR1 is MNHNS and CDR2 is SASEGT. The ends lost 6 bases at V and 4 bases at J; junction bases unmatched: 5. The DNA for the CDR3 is TGTGCCAGCAGGGTACTAGCGGGAGGGGGAGAGACCCAGTACTTC. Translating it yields CASRVLAGGGETQYF.

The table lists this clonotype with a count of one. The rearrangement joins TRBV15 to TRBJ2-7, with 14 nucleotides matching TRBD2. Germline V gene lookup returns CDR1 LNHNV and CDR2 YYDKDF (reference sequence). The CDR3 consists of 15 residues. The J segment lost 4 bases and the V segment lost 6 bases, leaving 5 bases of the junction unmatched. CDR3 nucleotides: TGTGCCACCAGAGCGGGACTAGCGGGAGAGTACGAGCAGTACTTC. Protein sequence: CATRAGLAGEYEQYF.

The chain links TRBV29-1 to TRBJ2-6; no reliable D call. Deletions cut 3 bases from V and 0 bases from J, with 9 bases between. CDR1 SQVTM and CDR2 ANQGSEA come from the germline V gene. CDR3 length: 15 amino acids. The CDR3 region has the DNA TGCAGCGTTGAGGGCGGTAGCTCTGGGGCCAACGTCCTGACTTTC. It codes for CSVEGGSSGANVLTF.

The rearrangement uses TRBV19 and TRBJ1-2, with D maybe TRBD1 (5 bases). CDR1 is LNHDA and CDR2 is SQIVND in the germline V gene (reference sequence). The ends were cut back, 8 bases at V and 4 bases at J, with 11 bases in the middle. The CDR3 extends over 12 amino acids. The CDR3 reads CASRTGFYGYTF. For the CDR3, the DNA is TGTGCCAGTCGCACAGGCTTCTATGGCTACACCTTC.

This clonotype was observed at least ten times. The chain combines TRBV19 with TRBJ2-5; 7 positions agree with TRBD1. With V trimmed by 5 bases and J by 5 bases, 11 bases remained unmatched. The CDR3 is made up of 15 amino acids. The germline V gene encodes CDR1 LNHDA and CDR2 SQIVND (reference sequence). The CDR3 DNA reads TGTGCCAGTAGTGTTCCCACAGGGGCGAGTGAGACCCAGTACTTC. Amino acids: CASSVPTGASETQYF.

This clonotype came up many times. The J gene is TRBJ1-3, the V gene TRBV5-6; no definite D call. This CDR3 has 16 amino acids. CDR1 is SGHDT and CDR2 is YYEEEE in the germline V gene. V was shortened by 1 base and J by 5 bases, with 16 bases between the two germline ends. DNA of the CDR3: TGTGCCAGCAGCTTGCTGTTGGCCCAGTCGAGAAACACCATATATTTT. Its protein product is CASSLLLAQSRNTIYF.

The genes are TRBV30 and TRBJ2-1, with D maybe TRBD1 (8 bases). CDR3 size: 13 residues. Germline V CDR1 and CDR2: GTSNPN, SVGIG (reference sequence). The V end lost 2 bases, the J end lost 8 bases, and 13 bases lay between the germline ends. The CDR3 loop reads CAWSSQGGDEQFF. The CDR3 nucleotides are TGTGCCTGGAGTTCACAGGGGGGGGATGAGCAGTTCTTC.

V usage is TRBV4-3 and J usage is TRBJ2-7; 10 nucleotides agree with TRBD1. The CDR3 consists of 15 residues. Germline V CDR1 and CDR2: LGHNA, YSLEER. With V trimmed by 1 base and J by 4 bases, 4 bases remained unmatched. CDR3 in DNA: TGCGCCAGCAGCCAAGGACAGGGGGCTAGTTACGAGCAGTACTTC. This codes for CASSQGQGASYEQYF.

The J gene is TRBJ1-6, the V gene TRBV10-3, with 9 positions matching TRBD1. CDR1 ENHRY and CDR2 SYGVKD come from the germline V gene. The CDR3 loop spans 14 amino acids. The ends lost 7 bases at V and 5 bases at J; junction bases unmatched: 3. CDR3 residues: CAINRDRDNSPLHF. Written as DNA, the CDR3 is TGTGCCATCAACCGGGACAGGGATAATTCACCCCTCCACTTT.

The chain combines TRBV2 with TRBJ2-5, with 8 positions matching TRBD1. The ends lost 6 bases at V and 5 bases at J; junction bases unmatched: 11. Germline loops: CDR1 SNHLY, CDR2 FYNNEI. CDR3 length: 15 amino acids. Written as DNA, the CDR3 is TGTGCCAGCAGCGGAGGACAGGGAGTTGGCGAGACCCAGTACTTC. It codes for CASSGGQGVGETQYF.

This CDR3 is CATSPGSSYEQYF. DNA for the CDR3: TGTGCCACCAGTCCCGGGAGCTCCTACGAGCAGTACTTC. V is TRBV24-1 and J is TRBJ2-7, with D possibly TRBD2 on 6 matching bases. The germline gives CDR1 KGHDR, CDR2 SFDVKD. The V gene lost 6 bases and the J gene lost 0 bases, with 8 bases spanning the gap. The CDR3 consists of 13 residues.

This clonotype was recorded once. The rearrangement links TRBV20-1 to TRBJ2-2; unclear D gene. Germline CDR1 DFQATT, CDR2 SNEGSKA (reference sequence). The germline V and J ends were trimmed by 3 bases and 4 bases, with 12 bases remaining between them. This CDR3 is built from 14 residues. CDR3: CSASPRSITGELFF. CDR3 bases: TGCAGTGCTAGTCCTAGGTCGATCACCGGGGAGCTGTTTTTT.

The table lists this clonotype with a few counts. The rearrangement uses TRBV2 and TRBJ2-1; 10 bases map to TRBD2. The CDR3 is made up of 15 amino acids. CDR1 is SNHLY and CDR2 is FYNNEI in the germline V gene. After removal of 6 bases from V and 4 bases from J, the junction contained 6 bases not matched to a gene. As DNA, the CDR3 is TGTGCCAGCAGGCCCGGGACTAGCGAATACAATGAGCAGTTCTTC. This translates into CASRPGTSEYNEQFF.

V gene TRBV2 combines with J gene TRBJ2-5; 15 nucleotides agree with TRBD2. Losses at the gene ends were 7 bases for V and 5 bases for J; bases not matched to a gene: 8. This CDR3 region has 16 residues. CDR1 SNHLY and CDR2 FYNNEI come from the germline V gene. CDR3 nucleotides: TGTGCCAGCAAACGGACTAGCGGGGGGGCCTCGGAGACCCAGTACTTC. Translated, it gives CASKRTSGGASETQYF.